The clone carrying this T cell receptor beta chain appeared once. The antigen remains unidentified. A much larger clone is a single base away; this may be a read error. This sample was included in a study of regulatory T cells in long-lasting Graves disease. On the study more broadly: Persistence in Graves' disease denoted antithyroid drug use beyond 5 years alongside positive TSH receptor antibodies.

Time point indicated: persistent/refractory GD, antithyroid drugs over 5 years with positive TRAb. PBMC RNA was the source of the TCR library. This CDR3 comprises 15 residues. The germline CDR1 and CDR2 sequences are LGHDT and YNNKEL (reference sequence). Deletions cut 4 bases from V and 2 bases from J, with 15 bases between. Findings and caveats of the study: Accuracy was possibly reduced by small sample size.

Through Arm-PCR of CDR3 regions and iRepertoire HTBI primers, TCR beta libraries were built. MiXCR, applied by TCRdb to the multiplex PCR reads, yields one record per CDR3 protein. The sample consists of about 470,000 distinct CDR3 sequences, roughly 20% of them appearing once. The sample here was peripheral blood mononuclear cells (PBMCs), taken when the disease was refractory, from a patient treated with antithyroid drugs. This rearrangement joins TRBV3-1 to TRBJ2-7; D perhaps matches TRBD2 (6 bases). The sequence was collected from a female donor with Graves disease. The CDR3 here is CASSLIRESPYEQYF. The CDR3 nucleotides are TGTGCCAGCAGCCTCATTCGGGAGAGCCCCTACGAGCAGTACTTC.